This T cell receptor beta chain was identified during a study of PD-1 blockade in classical Hodgkin lymphoma. Overall study results and limits: Complete responders had baseline diversity similar to newly diagnosed patients. Nivolumab initiated under 1 year post-ASCT led to patient exclusion.

Within the sample, this clone is medium-sized (0.01 to 0.1%). The antigen is unknown. Germline V CDR1 and CDR2: SGHTA, FQGNSA. V was clipped by 5 bases and J by 8 bases, with 15 bases between them. This CDR3 has 14 amino acids. Time point described: cycle 4 day 1 (C4D1), after 6 weeks of nivolumab. Brentuximab vedotin exposure varied among the patients, all of whom had relapsed after autologous stem cell transplantation. Libraries were prepared by immunoSEQ multiplex PCR; TCRdb keeps only in-frame clonotypes and omits some of them. The sample includes around 50,000 clones, around 91% of them seen just once.

The chain is built from TRBV7-2 and TRBJ1-4; D not resolved. This specimen consisted of peripheral blood mononuclear cells (PBMCs), obtained before the fourth cycle of nivolumab. The sequence derives from a human donor with classical Hodgkin lymphoma. Here the CDR3 DNA reads TGTGCCAGCAGCCTCGGTCTGGCACCCGAAAAACTGTTTTTT. As protein: CASSLGLAPEKLFF.